A single sample is the source of the 22 T cell receptor beta chains below, sequenced in a study of T cell repertoires in cytomegalovirus infection. TCRdb re-derived calls from the reads in MiXCR, one entry per CDR3 protein. The data hold about 830,000 distinct CDR3 sequences, with less than 35% observed a single time. No cognate antigen is known for these TCRs. Here the sequenced sample was cultured CD8+ T cells from PBMCs, taken from culture after CMV antigen stimulation. These receptors were obtained from a human donor in good health (CMV status not recorded). Some clones in this sample may be carry-over from other donors' samples.

This clonotype was detected ten times or more. This chain joins TRBV4-1 and TRBJ1-3, with D perhaps matching TRBD1 (6 bases). Germline lookup yields CDR1 MGHRA and CDR2 YSYEKL. Trimming took off 0 bases at V and 3 bases at J, with 12 bases between the two ends. This CDR3 region has 16 residues. The CDR3 spells CASSQEVRTDGNTIYF. In nucleotides, the CDR3 is TGCGCCAGCAGCCAAGAGGTCCGGACAGATGGAAACACCATATATTTT.

The sample holds a few counts of this clonotype. The gene calls are TRBV12-3 or TRBV12-4 and TRBJ2-1; D may match TRBD1 or TRBD2 (5 bases each). The CDR3 contains 16 residues. V was pared by 7 bases and J by 6 bases, with 22 bases between. CDR3 coding DNA: TGTGCCAGCACCATATTTATGGGGACCGCCTCCAATGAGCAGTTCTTC. Protein sequence: CASTIFMGTASNEQFF.

This clonotype occurred once. A much larger clone lies a single base off, so this may be a read error. CDR3 nucleotide sequence: TGCGCCAGCAGCCTCAGGGTGGCTAGCAAAGATACGCAGTATTTT. Protein product: CASSLRVASKDTQYF. The genes are TRBV4-3 and TRBJ2-3, with D perhaps assigned TRBD1 or TRBD2 (5 bases each). CDR3 length: 15 amino acids. The germline V gene encodes CDR1 LGHNA and CDR2 YSLEER.

The rearrangement uses TRBV7-9 and TRBJ1-2; TRBD1 might be the D (6 bases). CDR1 is SEHNR, CDR2 FQNEAQ, per germline (reference sequence). V gave up 5 bases and J gave up 4 bases, with 14 bases separating them. The CDR3 length is 14 residues. CDR3 sequence: CASSKDRIPYGYTF. CDR3 DNA sequence: TGTGCCAGCAGCAAAGACAGGATTCCCTATGGCTACACCTTC.

This sequence joins TRBV9 and TRBJ1-2, with a weak D call TRBD1 (6 bases). V shed 3 bases and J shed 3 bases, with 15 bases lying between them. The CDR3 sequence is 15 residues long. The germline CDR1 and CDR2 sequences are SGDLS and YYNGEE. CDR3 nucleotides: TGTGCCAGCAGCGGAAACAGGGAGTGGGACTATGGCTACACCTTC. Its translation is CASSGNREWDYGYTF.

This chain joins TRBV5-4 and TRBJ2-3; D not certain. Germline V gives CDR1 SGHNT, CDR2 YYREEE (reference sequence). The CDR3 consists of 15 residues. V was trimmed by 4 bases and J by 3 bases, leaving 15 bases between them. For the CDR3, the DNA is TGTGCCAGCAGCCCATCAGTGTTGGGGACAGATACGCAGTATTTT. Encoded protein: CASSPSVLGTDTQYF. The full variable domain, its missing parts supplied by reference TRBV5-4 and TRBJ2-3, is ETGVTQSPTHLIKTRGQQVTLRCSSQSGHNTVSWYQQALGQGPQFIFQYYREEENGRGNFPPRFSGLQFPNYSSELNVNALELDDSALYLCASSPSVLGTDTQYFGPGTRLTVL.

The chain uses TRBV12-3 or TRBV12-4 and TRBJ2-3, with D perhaps matching TRBD2 (6 bases). CDR3 length: 15 residues. Trimming left V 6 bases short and J 2 bases short, with 15 bases between. The CDR3 loop reads CASSPGGDPTDTQYF. CDR3 nucleotides: TGTGCCAGCAGCCCAGGCGGGGACCCCACAGATACGCAGTATTTT.

This chain links TRBV9 with TRBJ2-1; D could derive from TRBD1 or TRBD2 (5 bases each). Germline V gives CDR1 SGDLS, CDR2 YYNGEE. This CDR3 has 16 residues. V lost 7 bases and J 5 bases, leaving 22 bases between the germline ends. In DNA, the CDR3 is TGTGCCAGCGGGGAGTGGAGGACACAGAGAAACAATGAGCAGTTCTTC. Translated, it gives CASGEWRTQRNNEQFF.

The rearrangement joins TRBV18 to TRBJ2-1; 7 bases align to TRBD2. The CDR3 consists of 15 residues. Germline assignment: CDR1 KGHSH and CDR2 LQKENI. Trimming took 6 bases from V and 4 from J; bases not matched to a gene: 9. The CDR3 is CASSPQGGGYNEQFF. The CDR3 DNA reads TGTGCCAGCTCTCCTCAGGGCGGGGGTTACAATGAGCAGTTCTTC.

This clonotype was detected a few times. The chain recombines TRBV6-2 or TRBV6-3 with TRBJ2-1; 8 nucleotides align to TRBD2. With V trimmed by 0 bases and J by 4 bases, 11 bases remained unmatched. Germline V lookup: CDR1 MNHEY, CDR2 SVGEGT. The CDR3 contains 18 residues. The CDR3 nucleotides are TGTGCCAGCAGTTACTCGAAGGCTCGAGGCGGGGGGTACAATGAGCAGTTCTTC. Its translation is CASSYSKARGGGYNEQFF.

The V call is TRBV6-5, the J call TRBJ1-3, with a weak D call TRBD1 (6 bases). Germline values: CDR1 MNHEY, CDR2 SVGAGI. The CDR3 runs 15 residues. The V end was cut by 7 bases, the J end by 1 base, with 14 bases between. This CDR3 reads CASMAVTGSGNTIYF. DNA for the CDR3: TGTGCCAGCATGGCTGTCACAGGGTCTGGAAACACCATATATTTT.

Written as DNA, the CDR3 is TGTGCCAGCAGCTTAGACGATGCCCGTAAGGGTCGAGATACGCAGTATTTT. Protein product: CASSLDDARKGRDTQYF. The chain uses TRBV7-9 and TRBJ2-3; D is unclear. V was pared by 1 base and J by 5 bases, with 19 bases between. The length of the CDR3 is 17 residues. Germline V gene data show CDR1 as SEHNR and CDR2 as FQNEAQ (reference sequence).

This clonotype was found a few times. The DNA for the CDR3 is TGTGCCAGCAGTGCCGGGACAGGGGGCGGGTACGAGCAGTACGTC. Protein product: CASSAGTGGGYEQYV. The rearrangement uses TRBV6-1 and TRBJ2-7; 12 bases fit TRBD1. The trim removed 4 bases at V and 4 bases at J, leaving 5 bases unmatched. Germline-derived CDR1 and CDR2 are MNHNS and SASEGT. This CDR3 comprises 15 residues.

This clonotype was seen more than once but under ten times. CDR3 residues: CASSQAPSGGLAKNIQYF. In DNA form, the CDR3 reads TGTGCCAGCAGCCAGGCCCCTAGCGGGGGGCTAGCCAAAAACATTCAGTACTTC. This chain connects TRBV6-6 to TRBJ2-4, with TRBD2 identical over 11 bases. The CDR3 has 18 amino acids. Trimming cost V 6 bases and J 0 bases; bases outside gene matches: 10. Germline CDR1 and CDR2: MNHNY and SVGAGI (reference sequence).

The chain has TRBV9 and TRBJ1-1, with no clear D. The CDR3 is made up of 13 amino acids. From germline, CDR1 is SGDLS and CDR2 YYNGEE. Trimming took off 0 bases at V and 8 bases at J, with 11 bases between the two ends. CDR3 region: CASSVVLDGEAFF. CDR3 coding DNA: TGTGCCAGCAGCGTAGTCCTCGACGGAGAAGCTTTCTTT.

This chain links TRBV11-2 with TRBJ1-2; D uncertain. V shed 7 bases and J shed 1 base, with 16 bases lying between them. The CDR3 contains 15 residues. The germline gives CDR1 SGHAT, CDR2 FQNNGV. In nucleotides, the CDR3 is TGTGCCAGCACCCCCTCGCGGAAGCATAACTATGGCTACACCTTC. Amino acids: CASTPSRKHNYGYTF. Filled out from reference TRBV11-2 and TRBJ1-2, the complete variable domain reads EAGVAQSPRYKIIEKRQSVAFWCNPISGHATLYWYQQILGQGPKLLIQFQNNGVVDDSQLPKDRFSAERLKGVDSTLKIQPAKLEDSAVYLCASTPSRKHNYGYTFGSGTRLTVV.

This clonotype was seen repeatedly, ten times or more. V and J are TRBV12-3 or TRBV12-4 and TRBJ2-2, with D possibly TRBD2 on 6 matching bases. This CDR3 has 16 amino acids. Between the trimmed V and J ends, which lost 4 bases and 1 base, there was a span of 13 bases. CDR3 protein: CASSYWLGGNTGELFF. CDR3 DNA: TGTGCCAGCAGTTACTGGTTGGGGGGGAACACCGGGGAGCTGTTTTTT.

The chain has TRBV4-2 and TRBJ2-1; TRBD2 aligns across 8 bases. This CDR3 is 18 amino acids long. Germline CDR1 and CDR2: LGHNA and YNFKEQ. J was trimmed by 8 bases and V by 0 bases; bases with no gene match: 15. The CDR3 loop reads CASSQDPILDGGADEQFF. Written as DNA, the CDR3 is TGTGCCAGCAGCCAAGATCCCATTCTCGACGGGGGGGCTGATGAGCAGTTCTTC.

This clonotype was seen more than once but under ten times. This chain links TRBV12-3 or TRBV12-4 with TRBJ1-4; possible D gene TRBD1, 5 bases. There are 13 residues in the CDR3. Trimming removed 7 bases at V and 3 bases at J, with 9 bases between. The CDR3 spells CASTGRPNEKLFF. In DNA, the CDR3 is TGTGCCAGCACGGGACGGCCTAATGAAAAACTGTTTTTT.

This clonotype was seen repeatedly, ten times or more. The V and J genes are TRBV2 and TRBJ1-2, with TRBD1 as a possible D gene (5 bases). Between the trimmed V and J ends, which lost 7 bases and 2 bases, there was a span of 8 bases. This CDR3 comprises 12 residues. Germline loops: CDR1 SNHLY, CDR2 FYNNEI. The CDR3 spells CASNWDNYGYTF. For the CDR3, the DNA is TGTGCCAGCAACTGGGACAACTATGGCTACACCTTC.

This clonotype was recorded a few times. The chain links TRBV2 to TRBJ2-1; 8 nucleotides match TRBD2. Trimming removed 5 bases from V and 0 bases from J; junction bases left unmatched: 6. The CDR3 has 16 amino acids. Germline V CDR1 and CDR2: SNHLY, FYNNEI. DNA of the CDR3: TGTGCCAGCAGTCTCAGAAGCGGGAGCTCCTACAATGAGCAGTTCTTC. Protein: CASSLRSGSSYNEQFF.

This clonotype was counted a few times. V is TRBV12-3 or TRBV12-4 and J is TRBJ2-1, with 7 bases fitting TRBD1. The CDR3 consists of 14 residues. J lost 4 bases, V lost 7 bases, and 7 bases had no gene match. For the CDR3, the DNA is TGTGCCAGCACCGTGGGACAGACTTACAATGAGCAGTTCTTC. Protein: CASTVGQTYNEQFF.